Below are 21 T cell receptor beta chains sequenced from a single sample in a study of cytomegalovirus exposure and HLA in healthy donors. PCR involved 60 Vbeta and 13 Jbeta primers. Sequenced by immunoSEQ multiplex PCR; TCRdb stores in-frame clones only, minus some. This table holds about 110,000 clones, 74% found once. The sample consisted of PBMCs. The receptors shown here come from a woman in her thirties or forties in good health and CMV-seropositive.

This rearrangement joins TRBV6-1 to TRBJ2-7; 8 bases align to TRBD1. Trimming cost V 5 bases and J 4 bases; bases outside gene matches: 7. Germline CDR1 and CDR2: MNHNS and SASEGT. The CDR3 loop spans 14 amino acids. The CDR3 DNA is TGTGCCAGCAGTCGACAGGGGTCTCAGTACGAGCAGTACTTC. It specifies CASSRQGSQYEQYF.

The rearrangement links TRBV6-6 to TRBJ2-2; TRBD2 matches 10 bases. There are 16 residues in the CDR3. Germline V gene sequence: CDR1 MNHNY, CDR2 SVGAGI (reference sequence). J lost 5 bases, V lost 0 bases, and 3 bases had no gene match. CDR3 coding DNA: TGTGCCAGCAGTTACTCTAGCGGGGGGTTAACCGGGGAGCTGTTTTTT. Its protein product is CASSYSSGGLTGELFF.

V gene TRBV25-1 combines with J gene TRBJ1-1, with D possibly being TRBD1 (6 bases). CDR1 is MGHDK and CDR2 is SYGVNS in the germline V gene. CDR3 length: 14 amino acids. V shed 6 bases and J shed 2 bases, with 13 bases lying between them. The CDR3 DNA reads TGTGCCAGCAGCCCCGCGGGGGCTAACACTGAAGCTTTCTTT. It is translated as CASSPAGANTEAFF.

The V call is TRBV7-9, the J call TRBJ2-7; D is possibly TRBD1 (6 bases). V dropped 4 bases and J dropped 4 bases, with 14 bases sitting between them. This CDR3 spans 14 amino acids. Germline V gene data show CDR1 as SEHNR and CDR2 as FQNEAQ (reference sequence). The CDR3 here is CASSSDSSGYEQYF. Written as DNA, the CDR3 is TGTGCCAGCAGCTCGGACAGCTCGGGTTACGAGCAGTACTTC.

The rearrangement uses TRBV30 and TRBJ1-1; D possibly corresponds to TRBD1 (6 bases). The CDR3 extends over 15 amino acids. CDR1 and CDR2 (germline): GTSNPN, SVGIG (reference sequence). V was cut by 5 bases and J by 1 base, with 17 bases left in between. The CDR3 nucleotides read TGTGCCTGGCTACAGGGAAGGAACAGGAACACTGAAGCTTTCTTT. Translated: CAWLQGRNRNTEAFF.

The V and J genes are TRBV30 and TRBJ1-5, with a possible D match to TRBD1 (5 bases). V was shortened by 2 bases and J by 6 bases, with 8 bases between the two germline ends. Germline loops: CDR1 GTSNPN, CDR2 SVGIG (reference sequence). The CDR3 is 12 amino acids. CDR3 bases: TGTGCCTGGAGTTTAGGGGTTCAGCCCCAGCATTTT. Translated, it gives CAWSLGVQPQHF.

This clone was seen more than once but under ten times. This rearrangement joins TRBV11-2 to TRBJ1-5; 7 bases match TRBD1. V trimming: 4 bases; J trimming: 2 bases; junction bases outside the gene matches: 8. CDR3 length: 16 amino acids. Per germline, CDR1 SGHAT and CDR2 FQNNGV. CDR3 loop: CASSSETGIGNQPQHF. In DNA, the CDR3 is TGTGCCAGCAGCTCCGAGACAGGGATCGGCAATCAGCCCCAGCATTTT.

The CDR3 coding sequence is TGTGCCAGTAGTACTGGGTTGGGGGCCGTCGGCTACACCTTC. It encodes CASSTGLGAVGYTF. The rearrangement links TRBV19 to TRBJ1-2, with D perhaps TRBD1 (6 bases). The length of the CDR3 is 14 residues. The germline V gene encodes CDR1 LNHDA and CDR2 SQIVND (reference sequence). Trimming removed 4 bases at V and 8 bases at J, with 17 bases between.

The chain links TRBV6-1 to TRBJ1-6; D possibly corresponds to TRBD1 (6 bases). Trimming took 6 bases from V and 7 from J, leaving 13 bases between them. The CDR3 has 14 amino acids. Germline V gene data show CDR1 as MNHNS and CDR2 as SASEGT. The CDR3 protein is CASRPGQANSPLHF. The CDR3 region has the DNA TGTGCCAGCAGGCCGGGACAAGCAAATTCACCCCTCCACTTT.

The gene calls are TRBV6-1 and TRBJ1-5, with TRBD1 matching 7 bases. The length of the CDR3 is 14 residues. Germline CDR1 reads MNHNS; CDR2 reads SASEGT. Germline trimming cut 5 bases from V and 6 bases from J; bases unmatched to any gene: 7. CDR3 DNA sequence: TGTGCCAGCAGTTGGGACAGTTCGGCTCAGCCCCAGCATTTT. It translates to CASSWDSSAQPQHF.

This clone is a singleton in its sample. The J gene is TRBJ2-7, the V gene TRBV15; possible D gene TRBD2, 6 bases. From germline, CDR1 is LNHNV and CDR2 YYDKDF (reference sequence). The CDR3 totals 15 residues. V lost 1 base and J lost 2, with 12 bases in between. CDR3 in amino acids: CATSRGAGGTYEQYF. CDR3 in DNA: TGTGCCACCAGCAGAGGGGCAGGAGGGACCTACGAGCAGTACTTC.

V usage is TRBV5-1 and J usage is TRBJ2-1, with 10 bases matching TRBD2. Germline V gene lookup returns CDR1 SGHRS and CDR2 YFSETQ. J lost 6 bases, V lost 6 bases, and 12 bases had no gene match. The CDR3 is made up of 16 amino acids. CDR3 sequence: CASTDEKRGGPNEQFF. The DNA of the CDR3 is TGCGCCAGCACGGACGAGAAGCGGGGGGGCCCCAATGAGCAGTTCTTC. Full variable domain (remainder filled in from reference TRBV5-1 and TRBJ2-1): KAGVTQTPRYLIKTRGQQVTLSCSPISGHRSVSWYQQTPGQGLQFLFEYFSETQRNKGNFPGRFSGRQFSNSRSEMNVSTLELGDSALYLCASTDEKRGGPNEQFFGPGTRLTVL.

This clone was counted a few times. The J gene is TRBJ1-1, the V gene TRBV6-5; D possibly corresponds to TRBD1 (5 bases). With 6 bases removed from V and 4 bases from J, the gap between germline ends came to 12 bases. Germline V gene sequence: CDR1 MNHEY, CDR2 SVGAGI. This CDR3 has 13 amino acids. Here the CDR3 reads CASRYDTGTEAFF. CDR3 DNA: TGTGCCAGCAGATACGACACAGGCACTGAAGCTTTCTTT.

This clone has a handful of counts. CDR3 residues: CASSRVAGGHHQTQYF. For the CDR3, the DNA is TGTGCCAGCAGCCGTGTAGCGGGGGGGCATCACCAGACCCAGTACTTC. This chain uses TRBV7-9 with TRBJ2-5; 11 nucleotides align to TRBD2. The CDR3 spans 16 residues. Germline V CDR1 and CDR2: SEHNR, FQNEAQ (reference sequence). V was clipped by 5 bases and J by 6 bases; unmatched bases: 11. Complete variable domain (other parts from reference TRBV7-9 and TRBJ2-5): DTGVSQNPRHKITKRGQNVTFRCDPISEHNRLYWYRQTLGQGPEFLTYFQNEAQLEKSRLLSDRFSAERPKGSFSTLEIQRTEQGDSAMYLCASSRVAGGHHQTQYFGPGTRLLVL.

The CDR3 sequence: CASQGGFNQPQHF. Written as DNA, the CDR3 is TGTGCCAGCCAGGGTGGGTTCAATCAGCCCCAGCATTTT. The chain is built from TRBV7-9 and TRBJ1-5; tentatively, D is TRBD1 (5 bases). The CDR3 sequence is 13 residues long. The germline gives CDR1 SEHNR, CDR2 FQNEAQ (reference sequence). V was pared by 8 bases and J by 3 bases, with 11 bases between.

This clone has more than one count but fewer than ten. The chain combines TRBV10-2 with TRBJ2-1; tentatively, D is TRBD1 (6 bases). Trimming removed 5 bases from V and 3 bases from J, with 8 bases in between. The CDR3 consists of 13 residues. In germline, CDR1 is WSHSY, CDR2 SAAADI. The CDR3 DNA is TGCGCCAGCAGTAGGACAGTCTACAATGAGCAGTTCTTC. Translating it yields CASSRTVYNEQFF.

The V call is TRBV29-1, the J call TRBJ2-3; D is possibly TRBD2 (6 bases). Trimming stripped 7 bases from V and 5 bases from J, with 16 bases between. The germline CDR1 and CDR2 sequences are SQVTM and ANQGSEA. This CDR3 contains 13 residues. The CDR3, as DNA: TGCAGCGCCGGGAAACCGGAGGGAGATACGCAGTATTTT. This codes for CSAGKPEGDTQYF.

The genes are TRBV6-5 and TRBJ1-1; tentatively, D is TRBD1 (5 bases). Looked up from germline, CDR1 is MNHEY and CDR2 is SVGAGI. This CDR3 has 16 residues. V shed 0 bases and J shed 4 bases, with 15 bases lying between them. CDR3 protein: CASSYSPQGGGTEAFF. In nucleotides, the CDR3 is TGTGCCAGCAGTTACTCGCCTCAGGGAGGAGGCACTGAAGCTTTCTTT.

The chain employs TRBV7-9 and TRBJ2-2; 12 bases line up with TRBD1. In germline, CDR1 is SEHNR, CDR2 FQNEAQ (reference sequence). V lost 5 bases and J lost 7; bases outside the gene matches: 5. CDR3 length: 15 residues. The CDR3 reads CASSGDRGRFGELFF. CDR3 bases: TGTGCCAGCAGCGGGGACAGGGGGCGGTTCGGGGAGCTGTTTTTT.

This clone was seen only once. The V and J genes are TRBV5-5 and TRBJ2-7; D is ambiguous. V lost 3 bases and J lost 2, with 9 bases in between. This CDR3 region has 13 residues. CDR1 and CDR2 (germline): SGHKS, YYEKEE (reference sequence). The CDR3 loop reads CASSSRVTYEQYF. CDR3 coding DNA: TGTGCCAGCAGCTCCCGGGTCACCTACGAGCAGTACTTC.

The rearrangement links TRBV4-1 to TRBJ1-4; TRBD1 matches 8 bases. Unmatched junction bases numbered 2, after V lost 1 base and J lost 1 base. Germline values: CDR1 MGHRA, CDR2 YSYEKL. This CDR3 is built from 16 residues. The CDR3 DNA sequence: TGCGCCAGCAGCCAAGGAGACAGGGGAACTAATGAAAAACTGTTTTTT. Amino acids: CASSQGDRGTNEKLFF.